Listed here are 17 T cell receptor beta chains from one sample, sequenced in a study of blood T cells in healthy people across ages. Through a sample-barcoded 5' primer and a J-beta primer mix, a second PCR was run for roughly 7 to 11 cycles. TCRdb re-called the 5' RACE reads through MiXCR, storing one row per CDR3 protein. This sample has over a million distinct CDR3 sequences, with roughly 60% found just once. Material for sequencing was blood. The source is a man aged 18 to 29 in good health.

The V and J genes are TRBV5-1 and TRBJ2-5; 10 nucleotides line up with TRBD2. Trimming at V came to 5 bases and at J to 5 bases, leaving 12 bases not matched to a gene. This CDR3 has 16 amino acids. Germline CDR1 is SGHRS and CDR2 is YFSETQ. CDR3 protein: CASRSGREVGGETQYF. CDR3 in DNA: TGCGCCAGCAGGAGCGGGAGGGAAGTTGGAGGGGAGACCCAGTACTTC.

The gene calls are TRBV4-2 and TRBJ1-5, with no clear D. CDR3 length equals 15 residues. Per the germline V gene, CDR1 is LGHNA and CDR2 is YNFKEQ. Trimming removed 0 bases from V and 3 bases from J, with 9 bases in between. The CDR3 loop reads CASSQDITYNQPQHF. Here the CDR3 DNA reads TGTGCCAGCAGCCAAGATATCACCTACAATCAGCCCCAGCATTTT.

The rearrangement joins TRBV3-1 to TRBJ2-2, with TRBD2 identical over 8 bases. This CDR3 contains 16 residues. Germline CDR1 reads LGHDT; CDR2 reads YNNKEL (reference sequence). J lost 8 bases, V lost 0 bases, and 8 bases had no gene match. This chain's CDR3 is CASSQDPAGVLGELFF. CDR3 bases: TGTGCCAGCAGCCAAGATCCAGCGGGAGTCCTAGGGGAGCTGTTTTTT.

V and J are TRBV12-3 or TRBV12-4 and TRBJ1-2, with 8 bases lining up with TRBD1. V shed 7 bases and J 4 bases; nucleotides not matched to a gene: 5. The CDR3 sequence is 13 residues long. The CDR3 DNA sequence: TGTGCCAGCAATTACAGGGGGGCCTATGGCTACACCTTC. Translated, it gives CASNYRGAYGYTF.

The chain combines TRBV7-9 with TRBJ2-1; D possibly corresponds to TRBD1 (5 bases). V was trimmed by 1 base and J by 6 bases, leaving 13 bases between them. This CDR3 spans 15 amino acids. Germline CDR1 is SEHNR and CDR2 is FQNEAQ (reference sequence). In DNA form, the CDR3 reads TGTGCCAGCAGCTTAGACGCAGGGTCCGGCAATGAGCAGTTCTTC. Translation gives CASSLDAGSGNEQFF.

CDR3 sequence (DNA): TGCGCCAGCAGCCATCCTGGGAATGAGCAGTTCTTC. It encodes CASSHPGNEQFF. The J gene is TRBJ2-1, the V gene TRBV4-1; no clear D. This CDR3 is 12 amino acids long. CDR1 and CDR2 from the germline V gene are MGHRA and YSYEKL. V gave up 3 bases and J gave up 7 bases, with 7 bases separating them.

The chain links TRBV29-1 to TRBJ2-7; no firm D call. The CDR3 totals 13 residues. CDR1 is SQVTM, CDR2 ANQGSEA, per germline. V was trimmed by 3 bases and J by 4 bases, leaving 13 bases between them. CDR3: CSVEENTGYEQYF. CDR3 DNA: TGCAGCGTTGAGGAGAACACTGGGTACGAGCAGTACTTC.

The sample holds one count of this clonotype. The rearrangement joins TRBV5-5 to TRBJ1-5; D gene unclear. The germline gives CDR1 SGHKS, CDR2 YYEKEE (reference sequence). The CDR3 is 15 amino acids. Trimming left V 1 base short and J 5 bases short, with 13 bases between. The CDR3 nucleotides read TGTGCCAGCAGCTTGAGAGCCCAGCGCGATCAGCCCCAGCATTTT. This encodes CASSLRAQRDQPQHF. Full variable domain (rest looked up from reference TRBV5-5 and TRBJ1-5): DAGVTQSPTHLIKTRGQQVTLRCSPISGHKSVSWYQQVLGQGPQFIFQYYEKEERGRGNFPDRFSARQFPNYSSELNVNALLLGDSALYLCASSLRAQRDQPQHFGDGTRLSIL.

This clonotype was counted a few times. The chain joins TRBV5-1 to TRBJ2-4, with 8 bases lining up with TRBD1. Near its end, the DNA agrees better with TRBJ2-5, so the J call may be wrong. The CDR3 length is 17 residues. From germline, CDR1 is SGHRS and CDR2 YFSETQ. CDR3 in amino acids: CASSSGYKTGAGETQYF. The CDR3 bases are TGCGCCAGCAGCTCTGGTTATAAGACAGGGGCCGGGGAGACCCAGTACTTC.

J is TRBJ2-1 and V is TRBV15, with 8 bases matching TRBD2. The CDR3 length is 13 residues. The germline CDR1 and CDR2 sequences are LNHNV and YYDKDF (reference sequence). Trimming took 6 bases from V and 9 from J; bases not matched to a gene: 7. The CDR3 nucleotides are TGTGCCACCAGGAGGTCAGCGGGAGCTGAGCAGTTCTTC. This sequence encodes CATRRSAGAEQFF.

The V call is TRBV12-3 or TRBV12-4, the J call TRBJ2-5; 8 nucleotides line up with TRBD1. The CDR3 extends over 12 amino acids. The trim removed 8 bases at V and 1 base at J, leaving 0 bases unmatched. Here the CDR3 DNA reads TGTGCCAGCGGACAGGGCCAAGAGACCCAGTACTTC. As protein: CASGQGQETQYF.

The CDR3 sequence is CASRPGQGVTPDTQYF. The DNA for the CDR3 is TGTGCCAGCAGACCGGGACAGGGGGTTACTCCAGATACGCAGTATTTT. The rearrangement uses TRBV27 and TRBJ2-3; TRBD1 agrees at 11 bases. The CDR3 has 16 amino acids. The V gene end was trimmed by 6 bases and the J gene end by 4 bases; junction bases not matched to a gene: 9. Per the germline V gene, CDR1 is MNHEY and CDR2 is SMNVEV (reference sequence).

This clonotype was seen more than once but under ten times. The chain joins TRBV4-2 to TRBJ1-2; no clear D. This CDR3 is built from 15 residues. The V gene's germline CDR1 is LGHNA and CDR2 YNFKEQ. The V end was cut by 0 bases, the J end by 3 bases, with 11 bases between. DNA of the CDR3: TGTGCCAGCAGCCAAGATCAGTCGGTTCACTATGGCTACACCTTC. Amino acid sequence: CASSQDQSVHYGYTF.

CDR3 in DNA: TGTGCCAGCAGCTGGCCAGCAGGGGACAATGAGCAGTACTTC. This gives the protein CASSWPAGDNEQYF. The V call is TRBV7-2, the J call TRBJ2-5; D might be TRBD1 (6 bases). Trimming took 4 bases from V and 11 from J, leaving 20 bases between them. CDR3 size: 14 residues. Germline CDR1 SGHTA, CDR2 FQGNSA.

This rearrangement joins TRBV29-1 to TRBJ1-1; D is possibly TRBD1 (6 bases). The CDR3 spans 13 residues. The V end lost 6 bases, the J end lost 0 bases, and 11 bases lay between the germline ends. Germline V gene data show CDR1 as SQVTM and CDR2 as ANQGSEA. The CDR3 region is CSVTGIMNTEAFF. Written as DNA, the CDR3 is TGCAGCGTGACAGGTATTATGAACACTGAAGCTTTCTTT.

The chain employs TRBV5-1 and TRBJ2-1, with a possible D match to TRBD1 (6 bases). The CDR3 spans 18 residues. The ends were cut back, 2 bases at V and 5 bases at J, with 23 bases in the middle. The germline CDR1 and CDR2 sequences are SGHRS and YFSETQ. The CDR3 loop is CASSFSPLGQYTNNEQFF. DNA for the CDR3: TGCGCCAGCAGCTTCTCTCCGCTAGGACAGTATACTAACAATGAGCAGTTCTTC.

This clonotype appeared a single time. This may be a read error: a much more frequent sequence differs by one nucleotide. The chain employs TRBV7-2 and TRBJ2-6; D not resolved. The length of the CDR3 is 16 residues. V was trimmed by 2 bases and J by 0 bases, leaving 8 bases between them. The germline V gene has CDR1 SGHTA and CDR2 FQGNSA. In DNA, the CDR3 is TGTGCCAGCAGCTTAATGGTTAGCTCTGGGGCCAACGTCCTGACTTTC. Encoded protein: CASSLMVSSGANVLTF.